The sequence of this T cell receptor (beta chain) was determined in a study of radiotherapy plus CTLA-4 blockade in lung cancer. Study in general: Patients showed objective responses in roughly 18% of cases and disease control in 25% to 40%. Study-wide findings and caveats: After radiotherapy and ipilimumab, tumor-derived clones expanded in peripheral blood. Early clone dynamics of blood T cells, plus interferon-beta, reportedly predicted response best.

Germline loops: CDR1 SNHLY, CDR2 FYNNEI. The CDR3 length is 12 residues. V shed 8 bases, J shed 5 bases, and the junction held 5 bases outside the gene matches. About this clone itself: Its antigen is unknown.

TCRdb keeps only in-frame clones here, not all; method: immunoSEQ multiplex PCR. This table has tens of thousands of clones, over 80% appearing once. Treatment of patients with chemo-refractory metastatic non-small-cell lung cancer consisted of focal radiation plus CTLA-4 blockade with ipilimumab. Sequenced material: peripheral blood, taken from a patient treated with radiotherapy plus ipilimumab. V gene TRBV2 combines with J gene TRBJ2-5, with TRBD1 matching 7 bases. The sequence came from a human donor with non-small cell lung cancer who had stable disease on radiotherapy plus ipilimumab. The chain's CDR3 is CASGQAGETQYF. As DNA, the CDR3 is TGTGCCAGCGGACAGGCAGGGGAGACCCAGTACTTC.